This T cell receptor beta chain was sequenced during a study of control samples from healthy donors and cancer patients. The CDR3 is made up of 16 amino acids. The germline CDR1 and CDR2 sequences are SGHAT and FQNNGV. The V end was cut by 7 bases, the J end by 1 base, with 16 bases between. The method was immunoSEQ multiplex PCR; TCRdb's version includes in-frame clones alone and lacks a portion of them. The data show roughly 81,000 clones, approximately 82% seen once. The J gene is TRBJ2-2, the V gene TRBV11-2; D is possibly TRBD2 (5 bases). This TCR was sampled from a man in his 60s with head and neck cancer. Specimen: PBMCs. CDR3 protein: CASNGSPSGNTGELFF. DNA for the CDR3: TGTGCCAGCAATGGGAGCCCCTCGGGGAACACCGGGGAGCTGTTTTTT.